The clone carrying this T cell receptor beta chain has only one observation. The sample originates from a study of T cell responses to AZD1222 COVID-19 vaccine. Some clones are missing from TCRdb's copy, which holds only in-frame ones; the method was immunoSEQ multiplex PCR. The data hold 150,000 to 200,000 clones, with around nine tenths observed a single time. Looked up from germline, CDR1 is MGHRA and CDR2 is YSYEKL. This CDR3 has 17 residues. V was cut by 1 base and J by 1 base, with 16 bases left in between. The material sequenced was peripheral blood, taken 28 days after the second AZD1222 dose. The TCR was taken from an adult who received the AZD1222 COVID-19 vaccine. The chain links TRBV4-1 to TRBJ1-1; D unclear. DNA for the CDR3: TGCGCCAGCAGCCAAGGACGCTTGGGCTATGGGAACACTGAAGCTTTCTTT. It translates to CASSQGRLGYGNTEAFF.